Following are 20 T cell receptor beta chains from one sample sequenced in a study of technical replicates of blood from a few donors (dated by TCRdb to about 2017). The protocol used for the library was the immunoSEQ multiplex PCR assay. In its TCRdb copy, this immuneACCESS table keeps in-frame sequences only and misses some clones. Where compared with another copy, unresolved V genes explain less than half of these, and the others have no known cause. This sample gives some 80,000 clones in total; 90% to 95% of them show up just once. 0.3% to 0.45% of the sample belongs to the ten largest clones. Sequencing was carried out using T cells isolated from PBMCs. The origin of the receptors is a human donor in good health.

The chain couples TRBV20-1 to TRBJ2-7; D is possibly TRBD2 (7 bases). CDR1 DFQATT and CDR2 SNEGSKA come from the germline V gene (reference sequence). This CDR3 comprises 11 residues. The CDR3 DNA reads TGCAGCGCCGGGGGGCCCTACGAGCAGTACTTC. It specifies CSAGGPYEQYF.

The V call is TRBV10-3, the J call TRBJ2-1; TRBD2 matches at 8 bases. The CDR3 sequence is 16 residues long. Germline-derived CDR1 and CDR2 are ENHRY and SYGVKD. V was clipped by 4 bases and J by 1 base; unmatched bases: 6. The CDR3 protein is CAISGGLATSYNEQFF. CDR3 sequence (DNA): TGTGCCATCAGTGGCGGACTAGCCACTTCCTACAATGAGCAGTTCTTC.

This chain links TRBV6-6 with TRBJ1-3; D unresolved. The ends were cut back, 6 bases at V and 11 bases at J, with 14 bases in the middle. In germline, CDR1 is MNHNY, CDR2 SVGAGI (reference sequence). CDR3 length: 12 amino acids. The CDR3: CASREGFTAIYF. For the CDR3, the DNA is TGTGCCAGCAGGGAGGGTTTCACGGCCATATATTTT.

The chain joins TRBV9 to TRBJ1-1; TRBD1 aligns across 7 bases. In germline, CDR1 is SGDLS, CDR2 YYNGEE. The CDR3 contains 13 residues. The junction had 4 bases not matched to a gene; V was cut back by 5 bases and J by 3 bases. In DNA form, the CDR3 reads TGTGCCAGCAGGGAAACAGGGGACACTGAAGCTTTCTTT. This codes for CASRETGDTEAFF.

This clone was observed a handful of times. The same CDR3 arises from other DNA sequences in this sample as well. The CDR3 coding sequence is TGTGCCAGCAGTGTAGTATACGAGCAGTACTTC. Protein sequence: CASSVVYEQYF. This chain links TRBV6-1 with TRBJ2-7; no clear D gene. The CDR3 runs to 11 residues. Trimming cost V 4 bases and J 4 bases, with 5 bases left between them. Germline assignment: CDR1 MNHNS and CDR2 SASEGT.

This sequence joins TRBV6-5 and TRBJ1-1; D might be TRBD1 (5 bases). The CDR3 sequence is 13 residues long. Trimming stripped 4 bases from V and 1 base from J, with 7 bases between. Germline V gene data show CDR1 as MNHEY and CDR2 as SVGAGI. The DNA of the CDR3 is TGTGCCAGCAGTTTGGGGGGGAACACTGAAGCTTTCTTT. It codes for CASSLGGNTEAFF.

The chain combines TRBV4-3 with TRBJ2-1; possibly TRBD2 for D (6 bases). The germline gives CDR1 LGHNA, CDR2 YSLEER. The ends were cut back, 0 bases at V and 7 bases at J, with 13 bases in the middle. This CDR3 has 15 residues. In nucleotides, the CDR3 is TGCGCCAGCAGCCAAGATACCGCTAGCGTTAATGAGCAGTTCTTC. This translates into CASSQDTASVNEQFF.

This clone has a single count. The chain couples TRBV19 to TRBJ2-2; 12 nucleotides agree with TRBD2. The CDR3 runs to 16 residues. V lost 7 bases and J lost 4; bases outside the gene matches: 7. Germline V gives CDR1 LNHDA, CDR2 SQIVND (reference sequence). The CDR3 loop is CASTNLAGGLTGELFF. CDR3 sequence (DNA): TGTGCCAGTACCAATCTAGCGGGAGGGCTCACCGGGGAGCTGTTTTTT.

V gene TRBV5-1 combines with J gene TRBJ2-1; 15 bases agree with TRBD2. Germline loops: CDR1 SGHRS, CDR2 YFSETQ. V dropped 4 bases and J dropped 7; count of bases not matched to a gene: 12. The CDR3 is 18 amino acids. The CDR3 DNA follows: TGCGCCAGCAGCGGAGACCCGGGACTAGCGGGAGGCAGGAATGAGCAGTTCTTC. Protein product: CASSGDPGLAGGRNEQFF.

This chain uses TRBV6-1 with TRBJ1-2; TRBD1 aligns across 8 bases. This CDR3 contains 14 residues. Unmatched junction bases numbered 7, after V lost 8 bases and J lost 2 bases. From germline, CDR1 is MNHNS and CDR2 SASEGT. As DNA, the CDR3 is TGTGCCAGCTTATTGGACAGGGCCAACTATGGCTACACCTTC. It codes for CASLLDRANYGYTF.

The chain is built from TRBV6-5 and TRBJ1-1; a possible D gene is TRBD1 (5 bases). The CDR3 covers 14 residues. Trimming shortened V by 3 bases and J by 0 bases, and 8 bases separated the two germline ends. Germline V gene data show CDR1 as MNHEY and CDR2 as SVGAGI. As DNA, the CDR3 is TGTGCCAGCAGTTATCGGACAATGAACACTGAAGCTTTCTTT. Its translation: CASSYRTMNTEAFF.

The sample holds one count of this clone. The gene calls are TRBV7-9 and TRBJ2-1, with 11 bases that match TRBD2. J was trimmed by 8 bases and V by 3 bases; bases with no gene match: 9. Germline V lookup: CDR1 SEHNR, CDR2 FQNEAQ (reference sequence). There are 16 residues in the CDR3. The CDR3 bases are TGTGCCAGCAGCTTTACTAGCGGGAGAACTCAGGATGAGCAGTTCTTC. It codes for CASSFTSGRTQDEQFF.

The genes are TRBV7-3 and TRBJ2-7; 7 positions agree with TRBD1. The CDR3 consists of 15 residues. Germline lookup yields CDR1 SGHTA and CDR2 FQGTGA. Trimming cost V 5 bases and J 4 bases; bases outside gene matches: 11. The CDR3 nucleotides read TGTGCCAGCAGCCCAACCAGGGACAGTTTATACGAGCAGTACTTC. This codes for CASSPTRDSLYEQYF.

This chain uses TRBV9 with TRBJ2-1; 9 nucleotides line up with TRBD2. CDR3 size: 16 residues. Per the germline V gene, CDR1 is SGDLS and CDR2 is YYNGEE. The J segment lost 8 bases and the V segment lost 0 bases, leaving 9 bases of the junction unmatched. In DNA, the CDR3 is TGTGCCAGCAGCGTAGGAGCGGGAGGACATATTGATGAGCAGTTCTTC. Amino acids: CASSVGAGGHIDEQFF.

This clone came up once. The V gene is TRBV6-6, the J gene TRBJ1-3; D gene uncertain. The germline gives CDR1 MNHNY, CDR2 SVGAGI (reference sequence). The V end lost 0 bases, the J end lost 4 bases, and 13 bases lay between the germline ends. The CDR3 runs 16 residues. The CDR3 reads CASSYSPLPLGNTIYF. For the CDR3, the DNA is TGTGCCAGCAGTTACTCCCCCCTTCCCCTCGGAAACACCATATATTTT.

The chain links TRBV19 to TRBJ2-7; D might be TRBD2 (5 bases). Germline CDR1 reads LNHDA; CDR2 reads SQIVND (reference sequence). Trimming removed 5 bases at V and 0 bases at J, with 8 bases between. The CDR3 consists of 13 residues. The CDR3 sequence is CASSAGRSYEQYF. The CDR3, as DNA: TGTGCCAGTAGTGCGGGCCGCTCCTACGAGCAGTACTTC.

V usage is TRBV6-5 and J usage is TRBJ2-7, with 11 nucleotides matching TRBD2. The CDR3 consists of 16 residues. The ends lost 6 bases at V and 0 bases at J; junction bases unmatched: 7. Germline V gives CDR1 MNHEY, CDR2 SVGAGI. The CDR3 protein is CASRYGTSGSSYEQYF. CDR3 bases: TGTGCCAGCAGGTACGGGACTAGCGGCAGCTCCTACGAGCAGTACTTC.

The genes are TRBV7-3 and TRBJ2-7; TRBD1 matches 9 bases. Germline assignment: CDR1 SGHTA and CDR2 FQGTGA. This CDR3 is built from 15 residues. J was trimmed by 2 bases and V by 1 base; bases with no gene match: 3. For the CDR3, the DNA is TGTGCCAGCAGCTTAATGGGACAGGGAACCTACGAGCAGTACTTC. Its protein product is CASSLMGQGTYEQYF.

This clone was detected only once. The V gene is TRBV7-2, the J gene TRBJ2-1; no reliable D call. Trimming took off 3 bases at V and 4 bases at J, with 4 bases between the two ends. CDR3 length: 12 amino acids. Germline CDR1 and CDR2: SGHTA and FQGNSA. The CDR3 bases are TGTGCCAGCAGCTTCGGGTACAATGAGCAGTTCTTC. It encodes CASSFGYNEQFF.

The gene calls are TRBV6-5 and TRBJ2-5; TRBD2 matches 12 bases. The CDR3 is 16 residues long. The V gene's germline CDR1 is MNHEY and CDR2 SVGAGI. The V segment lost 1 base and the J segment 3 bases; nucleotides outside the gene matches: 3. CDR3 sequence reads: CASSYLRTSGKETQYF. The CDR3 nucleotides read TGTGCCAGCAGTTACTTACGGACTAGCGGGAAAGAGACCCAGTACTTC.